These 20 T cell receptor beta chains were sequenced from one sample in a study of blood T cell repertoires in COVID-19 (dated by TCRdb to the early 2020s). Library prep was done by the immunoSEQ multiplex PCR assay. Entries here come from immuneACCESS through TCRdb and include only in-frame sequences with V and J called. Some clones fail to appear in such tables; in the studies checked, an unresolved V gene covers under half of the shortfall, and the cause of the remainder is unknown. The sample records about 130,000 clones, nearly 90% of which are singletons. The top ten hold over 1% of the sample. What was sequenced was peripheral blood. These TCRs come from an elderly woman with acute or convalescent COVID-19.

The chain employs TRBV7-9 and TRBJ2-5, with a possible D match to TRBD2 (6 bases). Germline V gives CDR1 SEHNR, CDR2 FQNEAQ (reference sequence). V gave up 4 bases and J gave up 2 bases, with 8 bases separating them. This CDR3 region has 13 residues. In DNA form, the CDR3 reads TGTGCCAGCAGCTCCCGGGGGCAAGAGACCCAGTACTTC. It codes for CASSSRGQETQYF.

The chain joins TRBV19 to TRBJ1-3; possibly TRBD1 for D (5 bases). The germline V gene has CDR1 LNHDA and CDR2 SQIVND (reference sequence). The CDR3 spans 16 residues. V was clipped by 9 bases and J by 1 base, with 19 bases between them. As DNA, the CDR3 is TGTGCCAGCAGTTCGTCAGGGTTGATTTCTGGAAACACCATATATTTT. Its translation: CASSSSGLISGNTIYF.

The V gene is TRBV25-1, the J gene TRBJ2-5; 8 bases line up with TRBD2. Germline V gene data show CDR1 as MGHDK and CDR2 as SYGVNS. This CDR3 is 14 amino acids long. V was clipped by 6 bases and J by 1 base; unmatched bases: 4. The CDR3 bases are TGTGCCAGCAGCGGGACTAGACTCCAAGAGACCCAGTACTTC. Its protein product is CASSGTRLQETQYF.

This clone was detected only a few times. The rearrangement links TRBV19 to TRBJ1-6; a possible D gene is TRBD1 (5 bases). This CDR3 is built from 12 residues. V gave up 5 bases and J gave up 11 bases, with 10 bases separating them. Germline CDR1 is LNHDA and CDR2 is SQIVND (reference sequence). CDR3 DNA sequence: TGTGCCAGTAGTGGGGCCCGGACACCCCTCCACTTT. It specifies CASSGARTPLHF. Full variable domain (remainder filled in from reference TRBV19 and TRBJ1-6): DGGITQSPKYLFRKEGQNVTLSCEQNLNHDAMYWYRQDPGQGLRLIYYSQIVNDFQKGDIAEGYSVSREKKESFPLTVTSAQKNPTAFYLCASSGARTPLHFGNGTRLTVT.

CDR3 sequence reads: CASSFSLAGGNNEQFF. The CDR3 DNA follows: TGTGCCAGCAGCTTTAGTCTAGCGGGAGGAAACAATGAGCAGTTCTTC. The V and J genes are TRBV5-5 and TRBJ2-1; 11 bases align to TRBD2. Per the germline V gene, CDR1 is SGHKS and CDR2 is YYEKEE (reference sequence). The CDR3 consists of 16 residues. The V gene end was trimmed by 2 bases and the J gene end by 5 bases; junction bases not matched to a gene: 6.

The V gene is TRBV5-8, the J gene TRBJ2-3; D is ambiguous. Trimming left V 0 bases short and J 6 bases short, with 5 bases between. CDR3 length equals 12 residues. From germline, CDR1 is SGHTS and CDR2 YDEGEE. The CDR3 loop is CASSLARDTQYF. In DNA, the CDR3 is TGTGCCAGCAGCTTGGCGCGCGATACGCAGTATTTT.

The chain combines TRBV11-2 with TRBJ2-5, with 14 bases fitting TRBD2. V dropped 5 bases and J dropped 4; count of bases not matched to a gene: 3. Looked up from germline, CDR1 is SGHAT and CDR2 is FQNNGV. This CDR3 is 15 amino acids long. CDR3 sequence: CASSTTSGGVETQYF. DNA for the CDR3: TGTGCCAGCAGCACGACTAGCGGGGGGGTAGAGACCCAGTACTTC. Complete variable domain (other parts from reference TRBV11-2 and TRBJ2-5): EAGVAQSPRYKIIEKRQSVAFWCNPISGHATLYWYQQILGQGPKLLIQFQNNGVVDDSQLPKDRFSAERLKGVDSTLKIQPAKLEDSAVYLCASSTTSGGVETQYFGPGTRLLVL.

This clone was observed a handful of times. The chain couples TRBV4-2 to TRBJ2-5; 7 bases agree with TRBD2. Losses at the gene ends were 1 base for V and 5 bases for J; bases not matched to a gene: 7. The CDR3 loop spans 15 amino acids. Per germline, CDR1 LGHNA and CDR2 YNFKEQ. CDR3 DNA sequence: TGTGCCAGCAGCCAAGGATGGCAGGGAGGGGAGACCCAGTACTTC. It encodes CASSQGWQGGETQYF.

V is TRBV7-2 and J is TRBJ1-5; weak D call: TRBD1 (5 bases). Trimming left V 1 base short and J 2 bases short, with 9 bases between. Germline V gene sequence: CDR1 SGHTA, CDR2 FQGNSA. The CDR3 extends over 15 amino acids. In DNA form, the CDR3 reads TGTGCCAGCAGCTTAGTTGGGGCTGGCAATCAGCCCCAGCATTTT. As protein: CASSLVGAGNQPQHF.

The chain uses TRBV9 and TRBJ1-6, with D maybe TRBD1 (6 bases). The V end was cut by 0 bases, the J end by 9 bases, with 13 bases between. From germline, CDR1 is SGDLS and CDR2 YYNGEE. The CDR3 has 15 amino acids. The CDR3 coding sequence is TGTGCCAGCAGCGTAGACAGGGAGGGTGTTTCACCCCTCCACTTT. This gives the protein CASSVDREGVSPLHF. Complete variable domain (other parts from reference TRBV9 and TRBJ1-6): DSGVTQTPKHLITATGQRVTLRCSPRSGDLSVYWYQQSLDQGLQFLIQYYNGEERAKGNILERFSAQQFPDLHSELNLSSLELGDSALYFCASSVDREGVSPLHFGNGTRLTVT.

The chain is built from TRBV19 and TRBJ1-2, with 9 bases aligning to TRBD1. J gave up 5 bases and V 8 bases, and 12 bases lay outside the gene matches. Per germline, CDR1 LNHDA and CDR2 SQIVND (reference sequence). The CDR3 has 15 residues. The CDR3 reads CASCPYFGTGYGYTF. The CDR3 coding sequence is TGTGCCAGTTGCCCCTACTTTGGGACAGGGTATGGCTACACCTTC.

J is TRBJ2-1 and V is TRBV7-9, with 11 bases matching TRBD2. The CDR3 is 17 residues long. V trimming: 5 bases; J trimming: 6 bases; junction bases outside the gene matches: 12. The germline gives CDR1 SEHNR, CDR2 FQNEAQ (reference sequence). The CDR3 DNA reads as TGTGCCAGCAGCGTGACAGTAGCGGGAGGGCCTATCAATGAGCAGTTCTTC. It encodes CASSVTVAGGPINEQFF. Based on the CDR3 plus reference TRBV7-9 and TRBJ2-1, the full variable domain is DTGVSQNPRHKITKRGQNVTFRCDPISEHNRLYWYRQTLGQGPEFLTYFQNEAQLEKSRLLSDRFSAERPKGSFSTLEIQRTEQGDSAMYLCASSVTVAGGPINEQFFGPGTRLTVL.

Regarding this clone: The same CDR3 arises from other DNA sequences in this sample as well. This chain links TRBV4-2 with TRBJ1-4, with 8 bases lining up with TRBD1. The germline V gene encodes CDR1 LGHNA and CDR2 YNFKEQ. Trimming at V came to 3 bases and at J to 0 bases, leaving 0 bases not matched to a gene. This CDR3 region has 15 residues. Here the CDR3 DNA reads TGTGCCAGCAGCCAGGACAGGGCAACTAATGAAAAACTGTTTTTT. Translation gives CASSQDRATNEKLFF.

The chain employs TRBV24-1 and TRBJ2-5, with 7 bases fitting TRBD1. Germline CDR1 and CDR2: KGHDR and SFDVKD. V shed 3 bases and J 4 bases; nucleotides not matched to a gene: 7. The CDR3 spans 15 residues. DNA for the CDR3: TGTGCCACCAGTGATCTCCAACAGGGGACAGAGACCCAGTACTTC. Translated, it gives CATSDLQQGTETQYF.

V gene TRBV11-3 combines with J gene TRBJ2-1; TRBD2 agrees at 13 bases. With 1 base clipped from V and 3 bases from J, the junction kept 0 bases outside the gene matches. CDR3 size: 16 residues. CDR1 is SGHNT and CDR2 is YENEEA in the germline V gene. As DNA, the CDR3 is TGTGCCAGCAGCTTAGGGACTAGCGGGAGCTACAATGAGCAGTTCTTC. Encoded protein: CASSLGTSGSYNEQFF.

The chain combines TRBV9 with TRBJ2-7, with 7 bases fitting TRBD1. The J segment lost 6 bases and the V segment lost 0 bases, leaving 0 bases of the junction unmatched. This CDR3 has 12 residues. Germline V gene lookup returns CDR1 SGDLS and CDR2 YYNGEE. DNA of the CDR3: TGTGCCAGCAGCGTAGACAGGGGCGAGCAGTACTTC. It encodes CASSVDRGEQYF.

Here the CDR3 DNA reads TGCGCCAGCAGCTTGGGGCCCGGGGTGAACACTGAAGCTTTCTTT. Protein: CASSLGPGVNTEAFF. The chain combines TRBV5-1 with TRBJ1-1; D ambiguous. With 0 bases removed from V and 0 bases from J, the gap between germline ends came to 9 bases. The CDR3 extends over 15 amino acids. Looked up from germline, CDR1 is SGHRS and CDR2 is YFSETQ.

This chain joins TRBV6-2 or TRBV6-3 and TRBJ1-5; 12 nucleotides line up with TRBD1. Germline values: CDR1 MNHEY, CDR2 SVGEGT. V lost 4 bases, J lost 6 bases, and 7 bases stayed unmatched. The CDR3 is 16 residues long. The CDR3 region is CASSFSGTGGFQPQHF. For the CDR3, the DNA is TGTGCCAGCAGTTTTTCCGGGACAGGGGGCTTTCAGCCCCAGCATTTT.

The chain recombines TRBV11-2 with TRBJ1-4; possibly TRBD1 for D (6 bases). Germline-derived CDR1 and CDR2 are SGHAT and FQNNGV. This CDR3 has 14 residues. The ends were cut back, 0 bases at V and 5 bases at J, with 7 bases in the middle. The CDR3 DNA follows: TGTGCCAGCAGCTTAGACAGGGGAAATGAAAAACTGTTTTTT. Translated: CASSLDRGNEKLFF.

This chain links TRBV27 with TRBJ1-1, with D possibly matching TRBD1 (5 bases). V was trimmed by 2 bases and J by 1 base, leaving 11 bases between them. CDR1 MNHEY and CDR2 SMNVEV come from the germline V gene (reference sequence). This CDR3 is built from 15 residues. The chain's CDR3 is CASSLGTPSNTEAFF. The DNA of the CDR3 is TGTGCCAGCAGTTTAGGGACTCCTTCGAACACTGAAGCTTTCTTT.